This T cell receptor beta chain was recorded in a study of CD8 T cells in Susac syndrome. V shed 7 bases and J shed 0 bases, with 10 bases lying between them. CDR3 length: 13 residues. Germline CDR1 SGHDT, CDR2 YYEEEE. The RNA, roughly 0.45 to 1 ug, was put through reverse transcription using random hexamers. TCRdb called the immunoSEQ multiplex PCR reads again in MiXCR, with one record for every CDR3 protein. The repertoire holds a few hundred thousand distinct CDR3 sequences, with about 94% as singletons. The specimen sequenced was CD8+ T cells from PBMCs. The chain combines TRBV5-6 with TRBJ1-1; D call uncertain. The sequence was collected from a human donor with multiple sclerosis. In nucleotides, the CDR3 is TGTGCCAGCGGCAACCGAATGAACACTGAAGCTTTCTTT. Protein product: CASGNRMNTEAFF.